One and the same sample provided the 7 T cell receptor beta chains below, sequenced in a study of T cell changes during pregnancy in multiple sclerosis. Profiling relied on immunoSEQ multiplex PCR, and the TCRdb table lists in-frame clones only, not all of them. In the table there are 85,000 to 110,000 clones, around nine tenths of which are singletons. The sequencing used peripheral blood, collected after pregnancy. The origin of the receptors is a female donor with multiple sclerosis, enrolled in a pregnancy study.

The genes are TRBV7-2 and TRBJ1-1; weak D call: TRBD1 (6 bases). The length of the CDR3 is 14 residues. CDR1 SGHTA and CDR2 FQGNSA come from the germline V gene. V lost 3 bases and J lost 7, with 15 bases in between. The CDR3 DNA reads TGTGCCAGCAGCTTTGGGGGGGCGAATATTGAAGCTTTCTTT. Its translation is CASSFGGANIEAFF.

This clone showed up just a few times. V usage is TRBV4-2 and J usage is TRBJ1-1, with TRBD1 matching 10 bases. V lost 0 bases and J lost 5; bases outside the gene matches: 9. Germline loops: CDR1 LGHNA, CDR2 YNFKEQ. The CDR3 covers 17 residues. The CDR3 reads CASSQDLGQGQRTEAFF. The CDR3 region has the DNA TGTGCCAGCAGCCAAGATTTGGGACAGGGGCAGAGGACTGAAGCTTTCTTT.

The rearrangement links TRBV9 to TRBJ1-1; the D is unclear. V lost 0 bases to trimming and J lost 6 bases, with 15 bases between them. The CDR3 spans 15 residues. Germline V gene data show CDR1 as SGDLS and CDR2 as YYNGEE. The CDR3 DNA reads TGTGCCAGCAGCGTAGCTAAAGTCGGGTCCGCTGAAGCTTTCTTT. Translating it yields CASSVAKVGSAEAFF.

The gene calls are TRBV6-1 and TRBJ2-7; D not resolved. Trimming took 2 bases from V and 2 from J, leaving 4 bases between them. Germline V gene sequence: CDR1 MNHNS, CDR2 SASEGT. CDR3 length equals 12 residues. CDR3 nucleotide sequence: TGTGCCAGCAGTGAACTTACCTACGAGCAGTACTTC. It specifies CASSELTYEQYF.

This clone appeared a single time. The gene calls are TRBV7-9 and TRBJ1-2; D possibly corresponds to TRBD1 (6 bases). Germline CDR1 SEHNR, CDR2 FQNEAQ (reference sequence). This CDR3 region has 13 residues. With 5 bases removed from V and 4 bases from J, the gap between germline ends came to 11 bases. The CDR3 DNA sequence: TGTGCCAGCAGCCTGGACAGTACCTATGGCTACACCTTC. It encodes CASSLDSTYGYTF.

This chain links TRBV19 with TRBJ2-1; D might be TRBD2 (5 bases). This CDR3 is 13 amino acids long. The germline V and J ends were trimmed by 3 bases and 12 bases, with 15 bases remaining between them. Germline V gene data show CDR1 as LNHDA and CDR2 as SQIVND (reference sequence). The CDR3 protein is CASSIRRGLGQFF. The DNA for the CDR3 is TGTGCCAGTAGTATCAGACGCGGGCTGGGGCAGTTCTTC.

For the CDR3, the DNA is TGTGCCAGTAAAGGGAGGCAGGGGGCAACAGATACGCAGTATTTT. Protein sequence: CASKGRQGATDTQYF. The V gene is TRBV19, the J gene TRBJ2-3; 8 bases match TRBD1. The V gene end was trimmed by 7 bases and the J gene end by 3 bases; junction bases not matched to a gene: 9. Germline CDR1 reads LNHDA; CDR2 reads SQIVND (reference sequence). This CDR3 contains 15 residues.